The rows below give T cell receptor beta chains drawn from one sample of a study of T-cell reconstitution after alpha-beta-depleted transplantation in children. In TCRdb, the PCR reads were re-called with MiXCR into one record per CDR3 protein. The table includes under 150,000 distinct CDR3 sequences, about 9.9% detected once. The specimen comprised PBMCs, mostly from graft donor cells, sampled 180 days after TCRalphabeta/CD19-depleted stem cell transplant. The receptors originated from a girl less than two years old who had a stem cell transplant for combined immunodeficiency, so the T cells may come from the graft donor. The CDR3 runs from the conserved cysteine through the conserved F or W. Fields, in order: J gene, D gene, clone size, V gene, CDR3 DNA, CDR3 protein. The D gene is left open where the match is weak. Where a row states a size, it is once, few, many or the class of an expanded clone; other rows omit it.

j_gene: TRBJ2-1
d_gene: TRBD2
abundance: NA
v_gene: TRBV4-3
CDR3nt: TGCGCCAGCGGACGACTAGCGGGAGGTAAAAGCTCCTACAATGAGCAGTTCTTC
CDR3aa: CASGRLAGGKSSYNEQFF

j_gene: TRBJ2-5
d_gene: TRBD1
abundance: NA
v_gene: TRBV9
CDR3nt: TGTGCCAGCAGCGCGGATCCACAGGGGTGGGAGACCCAGTACTTC
CDR3aa: CASSADPQGWETQYF

j_gene: TRBJ1-5
d_gene: NA
abundance: NA
v_gene: TRBV20-1
CDR3nt: TGCAGTGCTAGTAATTGGCTAGGGAAACTCAATCAGCCCCAGCATTTT
CDR3aa: CSASNWLGKLNQPQHF

j_gene: TRBJ1-5
d_gene: TRBD1
abundance: NA
v_gene: TRBV20-1
CDR3nt: TGCAGTGCTAGGGTGGACAGGGGAAAGCCCCAGCATTTT
CDR3aa: CSARVDRGKPQHF

j_gene: TRBJ2-1
d_gene: TRBD2
abundance: many
v_gene: TRBV5-1
CDR3nt: TGCGCCAGCAGCTTGGACCGTGGCGGGAGGGCCTACAATGAGCAGTTCTTC
CDR3aa: CASSLDRGGRAYNEQFF

j_gene: TRBJ2-4
d_gene: NA
abundance: few
v_gene: TRBV5-1
CDR3nt: TGCGCCAGCAGCTTTTTCTGGACCCCTGACTTC
CDR3aa: CASSFFWTPDF

j_gene: TRBJ2-3
d_gene: NA
abundance: few
v_gene: TRBV20-1
CDR3nt: TGCAGTGCTAGCCGCCAGGGGAGGAACACAGATACGCAGTATTTT
CDR3aa: CSASRQGRNTDTQYF

j_gene: TRBJ2-2
d_gene: NA
abundance: few
v_gene: TRBV7-8
CDR3nt: TGTGCCAGCAGCCTTACTAGTTTGCCCGGGGAGCTGTTTTTT
CDR3aa: CASSLTSLPGELFF

j_gene: TRBJ2-1
d_gene: NA
abundance: NA
v_gene: TRBV20-1
CDR3nt: TGCAGTGCTAGAGGGAGTGTTGGGTCCTACAATGAGCAGTTCTTC
CDR3aa: CSARGSVGSYNEQFF

j_gene: TRBJ1-4
d_gene: TRBD1
abundance: few
v_gene: TRBV12-3/TRBV12-4
CDR3nt: TGTGCCAGCAGTTTCAGGGGGCTCGAAAAACTGTTTTTT
CDR3aa: CASSFRGLEKLFF

j_gene: TRBJ2-5
d_gene: NA
abundance: NA
v_gene: TRBV15
CDR3nt: TGTGCCACCAGCAGAGGGGGGGAAGAGACCCAGTACTTC
CDR3aa: CATSRGGEETQYF

j_gene: TRBJ2-1
d_gene: NA
abundance: NA
v_gene: TRBV20-1
CDR3nt: TGCAGTGCTAGAGATAGGGGGGTACTTCAGGCCAATGAGCAGTTCTTC
CDR3aa: CSARDRGVLQANEQFF

j_gene: TRBJ2-1
d_gene: NA
abundance: few
v_gene: TRBV7-2
CDR3nt: TGTGCCAGCAGCGCACCACTCAATGAGCAGTTCTTC
CDR3aa: CASSAPLNEQFF

j_gene: TRBJ2-2
d_gene: NA
abundance: few
v_gene: TRBV6-5
CDR3nt: TGTGCCAGCAGTTACAAGCAGTTAGGCGGGGAGCTGTTTTTT
CDR3aa: CASSYKQLGGELFF

j_gene: TRBJ2-7
d_gene: TRBD1
abundance: few
v_gene: TRBV10-3
CDR3nt: TGTGCCATCAGTGCCCCGGACAGGCTCTCCTACGAGCAGTACTTC
CDR3aa: CAISAPDRLSYEQYF

j_gene: TRBJ2-1
d_gene: TRBD2
abundance: NA
v_gene: TRBV20-1
CDR3nt: TGCAGTGCTAGCGTCAAGCGGGGGGCTTACAATGAGCAGTTCTTC
CDR3aa: CSASVKRGAYNEQFF

j_gene: TRBJ2-7
d_gene: TRBD1
abundance: NA
v_gene: TRBV29-1
CDR3nt: TGCAGCGTTGAGACAGGGAGCTCCTACGAGCAGTACTTC
CDR3aa: CSVETGSSYEQYF

j_gene: TRBJ2-3
d_gene: NA
abundance: many
v_gene: TRBV12-3/TRBV12-4
CDR3nt: TGTGCCAGCAGTTTAGGACAGGATAGCACAGATACGCAGTATTTT
CDR3aa: CASSLGQDSTDTQYF

j_gene: TRBJ2-3
d_gene: NA
abundance: few
v_gene: TRBV24-1
CDR3nt: TGTGCCACCAGTGATTGGACCAGCCGGAATACGCAGTATTTT
CDR3aa: CATSDWTSRNTQYF